What follows are 16 T cell receptor beta chains derived from one specimen sequenced in a study of radiotherapy plus CTLA-4 blockade in lung cancer. TCRdb's copy holds only in-frame clones and misses some; the assay was immunoSEQ multiplex PCR. The data contain roughly 59,000 clones, around 68% of them singletons. This sample comprised peripheral blood, obtained from a patient treated with radiotherapy plus ipilimumab. The source of these receptors is a human donor with non-small cell lung cancer whose response to radiotherapy plus ipilimumab could not be evaluated.

The V gene is TRBV5-8, the J gene TRBJ2-7; 8 bases align to TRBD1. V shed 5 bases, J shed 1 base, and the junction held 8 bases outside the gene matches. The CDR3 totals 15 residues. Per germline, CDR1 SGHTS and CDR2 YDEGEE. The CDR3 reads CASSFDRGLSYEQYF. Here the CDR3 DNA reads TGTGCCAGCAGTTTCGACAGGGGCCTTTCCTACGAGCAGTACTTC.

This clone was seen just once. The genes are TRBV11-2 and TRBJ2-2; D not certain. The CDR3 contains 15 residues. CDR1 and CDR2 (germline): SGHAT, FQNNGV. Trimming removed 2 bases at V and 2 bases at J, with 9 bases between. CDR3 region: CASSLSQTNTGELFF. For the CDR3, the DNA is TGTGCCAGCAGCTTATCACAGACAAACACCGGGGAGCTGTTTTTT.

This clone was counted between two and nine times. The chain couples TRBV6-4 to TRBJ1-1, with 8 bases lining up with TRBD1. The CDR3 covers 14 residues. Germline V lookup: CDR1 MRHNA, CDR2 SNTAGT. Trimming at V came to 6 bases and at J to 2 bases, leaving 5 bases not matched to a gene. CDR3 in amino acids: CASREDRVNTEAFF. CDR3 DNA: TGTGCCAGCAGGGAGGACAGGGTCAACACTGAAGCTTTCTTT.

The V and J genes are TRBV5-1 and TRBJ2-5, with 8 positions matching TRBD2. The end of the DNA is better explained by TRBJ2-7, so the J call may be wrong. CDR1 and CDR2 from the germline V gene are SGHRS and YFSETQ. The CDR3 extends over 16 amino acids. The CDR3 is CASSLAVAGGFYEQYF. For the CDR3, the DNA is TGCGCCAGCAGCTTGGCCGTTGCGGGAGGATTCTACGAGCAGTACTTC.

The CDR3 DNA reads TGTGCCAGCAGCTTAGCTCCGGGACTAGCGGGCTCGTATGAGCAGTTCTTC. Protein sequence: CASSLAPGLAGSYEQFF. V is TRBV7-8 and J is TRBJ2-1; TRBD2 agrees at 12 bases. The CDR3 is 17 amino acids. The germline gives CDR1 SGHVS, CDR2 FQNEAQ. The trim removed 0 bases at V and 8 bases at J, leaving 8 bases unmatched.

V gene TRBV7-2 combines with J gene TRBJ2-1; 9 nucleotides align to TRBD2. V lost 1 base, J lost 8 bases, and 9 bases stayed unmatched. Germline V gives CDR1 SGHTA, CDR2 FQGNSA. The CDR3 has 16 amino acids. The CDR3, as DNA: TGTGCCAGCAGCTTAGGCCTGGCGGGAGGGTGGCATGAGCAGTTCTTC. It specifies CASSLGLAGGWHEQFF. The full variable domain, in which reference TRBV7-2 and TRBJ2-1 provide the parts outside the CDR3, is GAGVSQSPSNKVTEKGKDVELRCDPISGHTALYWYRQSLGQGLEFLIYFQGNSAPDKSGLPSDRFSAERTGGSVSTLTIQRTQQEDSAVYLCASSLGLAGGWHEQFFGPGTRLTVL.

This clone was recorded once. The CDR3 sequence: CASSRGTGGSYEQYF. The CDR3 bases are TGTGCCAGCAGTCGCGGGACTGGCGGCTCCTACGAGCAGTACTTC. The chain has TRBV11-2 and TRBJ2-7; possible D gene TRBD2, 6 bases. The CDR3 is made up of 15 amino acids. V lost 6 bases and J 0 bases, leaving 15 bases between the germline ends. Germline V gene lookup returns CDR1 SGHAT and CDR2 FQNNGV.

The DNA of the CDR3 is TGTGCCAGCAAGGGACAGGCGACCACAGATACGCAGTATTTT. Its protein product is CASKGQATTDTQYF. The V and J genes are TRBV7-2 and TRBJ2-3; 8 bases agree with TRBD1. Trimming took 7 bases from V and 2 from J; bases not matched to a gene: 5. Germline CDR1 SGHTA, CDR2 FQGNSA. This CDR3 has 14 residues.

This clone was seen a few times. This chain links TRBV7-3 with TRBJ2-1; no clear D gene. The CDR3 has 13 residues. The V end lost 0 bases, the J end lost 4 bases, and 4 bases lay between the germline ends. CDR1 is SGHTA and CDR2 is FQGTGA in the germline V gene. The CDR3 here is CASSLTLYNEQFF. DNA of the CDR3: TGTGCCAGCAGCTTAACGTTATACAATGAGCAGTTCTTC.

The V call is TRBV10-3, the J call TRBJ1-5, with D tentatively TRBD1 (6 bases). The ends were cut back, 3 bases at V and 1 base at J, with 10 bases in the middle. CDR1 and CDR2 (germline): ENHRY, SYGVKD. This CDR3 is 15 amino acids long. The DNA for the CDR3 is TGTGCCATCAGTGACAGGGGTTTGAGCAATCAGCCCCAGCATTTT. It specifies CAISDRGLSNQPQHF.

The chain couples TRBV13 to TRBJ1-1; 9 nucleotides agree with TRBD1. Germline CDR1 reads PRHDT; CDR2 reads FYEKMQ (reference sequence). This CDR3 spans 13 amino acids. V was clipped by 7 bases and J by 5 bases; unmatched bases: 5. CDR3 in DNA: TGTGCCAGCAAGGACAGGGGATCAACTGAAGCTTTCTTT. This translates into CASKDRGSTEAFF.

The CDR3 DNA is TGTGCCTGGGGGCGGACAGGGGGGACAGATACGCAGTATTTT. It specifies CAWGRTGGTDTQYF. V and J are TRBV30 and TRBJ2-3; 10 nucleotides align to TRBD1. Germline V gene data show CDR1 as GTSNPN and CDR2 as SVGIG (reference sequence). Unmatched junction bases numbered 5, after V lost 5 bases and J lost 3 bases. The CDR3 runs 14 residues.

The J gene is TRBJ2-5, the V gene TRBV4-1, with 10 positions matching TRBD2. With 7 bases clipped from V and 1 base from J, the junction kept 18 bases outside the gene matches. Germline V gene data show CDR1 as MGHRA and CDR2 as YSYEKL. The CDR3 runs to 19 residues. This chain's CDR3 is CASKDRKATSGIFQETQYF. DNA for the CDR3: TGCGCCAGCAAAGATCGTAAGGCAACTAGCGGGATCTTCCAAGAGACCCAGTACTTC.

This clone was detected a few times. The chain is built from TRBV6-1 and TRBJ2-7; 9 bases line up with TRBD2. Germline V CDR1 and CDR2: MNHNS, SASEGT. The CDR3 sequence is 14 residues long. The ends lost 6 bases at V and 4 bases at J; junction bases unmatched: 7. CDR3 region: CASRRAGGSYEQYF. CDR3 bases: TGTGCCAGCAGAAGAGCGGGAGGTTCTTACGAGCAGTACTTC.

This chain links TRBV7-9 with TRBJ2-5; 14 bases align to TRBD2. Trimming took 5 bases from V and 3 from J; bases not matched to a gene: 5. Germline CDR1 reads SEHNR; CDR2 reads FQNEAQ (reference sequence). CDR3 size: 16 residues. CDR3: CASSTLTSGGEETQYF. Here the CDR3 DNA reads TGTGCCAGCAGCACGCTGACTAGCGGGGGGGAAGAGACCCAGTACTTC.

The chain couples TRBV2 to TRBJ2-5; weak D call: TRBD2 (7 bases). V lost 6 bases and J 0 bases, leaving 17 bases between the germline ends. The germline CDR1 and CDR2 sequences are SNHLY and FYNNEI. CDR3 size: 16 residues. The CDR3 DNA is TGTGCCAGCAGGGTCGCTGGGCGGGGGCACCAAGAGACCCAGTACTTC. Its protein product is CASRVAGRGHQETQYF.